This is a list of T cell receptor beta chains from one sample in a study of cytomegalovirus exposure and HLA in healthy donors. TCRdb's copy holds only in-frame clones and misses some; the assay was immunoSEQ multiplex PCR. The data show more than 95,000 clones, with approximately 76% seen just once and approximately 16% held by the top ten. The sequencing input was PBMCs. The receptors stem from a man in his forties or fifties in good health and CMV-seropositive. CDR3s leave out the opening cysteine and the closing phenylalanine or tryptophan.

j_call: TRBJ1-2
v_call: TRBV15
cdr3_aa: ATSRDVGSLVGYT

j_call: TRBJ2-3
v_call: TRBV7-2
cdr3_aa: ASSLRAGQGPDTQY

j_call: TRBJ2-3
v_call: TRBV2
cdr3_aa: ASQGRGDTQY

j_call: TRBJ2-7
v_call: TRBV5-1
cdr3_aa: ASSPTRDSTYEQY

j_call: TRBJ1-2
v_call: TRBV6-5
cdr3_aa: ASSLTVPLNYGYT

j_call: TRBJ2-5
v_call: TRBV10-2
cdr3_aa: ASSESVGGKETQY

j_call: TRBJ2-7
v_call: TRBV11-2
cdr3_aa: ASSATSGSRTGEQY

j_call: TRBJ1-4
v_call: TRBV19
cdr3_aa: ASEANEKLF

j_call: TRBJ2-7
v_call: TRBV10-1
cdr3_aa: ASSSFGLAGGEQY

j_call: TRBJ1-1
v_call: TRBV5-1
cdr3_aa: ASRTGGTEAF

j_call: TRBJ1-5
v_call: TRBV2
cdr3_aa: ASSVKPIGGNQPQH

j_call: TRBJ1-5
v_call: TRBV6-1
cdr3_aa: ASTRQPGGNQPQH

j_call: TRBJ1-2
v_call: TRBV18
cdr3_aa: ASSPNPDINYGYT

j_call: TRBJ1-2
v_call: TRBV5-4
cdr3_aa: ASSPQGASYGYT

j_call: TRBJ2-7
v_call: TRBV7-9
cdr3_aa: SSRAGTGGVDEQY

j_call: TRBJ2-5
v_call: TRBV14
cdr3_aa: ASMGRYQETQY

j_call: TRBJ2-6
v_call: TRBV2
cdr3_aa: ASRQTATPSGANVLT

j_call: TRBJ2-7
v_call: TRBV21-1
cdr3_aa: ASSSLLGRDRPYEQY

j_call: TRBJ2-2
v_call: TRBV5-1
cdr3_aa: ASNDRQNTGELF

j_call: TRBJ1-2
v_call: TRBV2
cdr3_aa: ASSWDRGRSSNYGYT

j_call: TRBJ1-1
v_call: TRBV10-2
cdr3_aa: ASSTDRATEAF

j_call: TRBJ2-3
v_call: TRBV21-1
cdr3_aa: ASSNLDLGTDTQY

j_call: TRBJ1-1
v_call: TRBV27
cdr3_aa: ASSLDWNTEAF

j_call: TRBJ2-2
v_call: TRBV6-5
cdr3_aa: ASSEGDTGELF

j_call: TRBJ2-1
v_call: TRBV27
cdr3_aa: ASSSEGPYNEQF

j_call: TRBJ1-1
v_call: TRBV28
cdr3_aa: ASSKGQGGII

j_call: TRBJ1-5
v_call: TRBV28
cdr3_aa: ASSPPEGKLNQPQH

j_call: TRBJ2-3
v_call: TRBV6-5
cdr3_aa: ASSYGLAVTDTQY

j_call: TRBJ2-5
v_call: TRBV18
cdr3_aa: ASSPPSWTDGTQY

j_call: TRBJ2-5
v_call: TRBV4-1
cdr3_aa: ASSPGTSGLQETQY

j_call: TRBJ1-2
v_call: TRBV23-1
cdr3_aa: ASTLGTGQGMYGYT

j_call: TRBJ1-2
v_call: TRBV11-3
cdr3_aa: ASSSRGTNYGYT

j_call: TRBJ1-5
v_call: TRBV18
cdr3_aa: ASSPDSNQPQH

j_call: TRBJ2-7
v_call: TRBV7-2
cdr3_aa: ASSRQRGAAYEQY

j_call: TRBJ1-2
v_call: TRBV2
cdr3_aa: ASGGDLYGYT

j_call: TRBJ1-1
v_call: TRBV6-5
cdr3_aa: ASSYQNKNTEAF

j_call: TRBJ1-1
v_call: TRBV18
cdr3_aa: ASSPGRGGTEAF

j_call: TRBJ2-7
v_call: TRBV7-2
cdr3_aa: ASSLDKGGQGFYEQY

j_call: TRBJ2-7
v_call: TRBV7-9
cdr3_aa: ASRGQGEGYEQY

j_call: TRBJ2-5
v_call: TRBV19
cdr3_aa: ASSMATTSGETQY

j_call: TRBJ2-3
v_call: TRBV11-3
cdr3_aa: ASSLGLAESTDTQY

j_call: TRBJ1-3
v_call: TRBV11-2
cdr3_aa: ASSFPTASGNTIY

j_call: TRBJ1-1
v_call: TRBV5-6
cdr3_aa: ASSRTGGENTEAF

j_call: TRBJ2-7
v_call: TRBV5-6
cdr3_aa: ASSKGGSYEQY

j_call: TRBJ2-7
v_call: TRBV18
cdr3_aa: ASSPPSGYEQY

j_call: TRBJ1-3
v_call: TRBV9
cdr3_aa: ASSVGGQGHTIY

j_call: TRBJ1-2
v_call: TRBV2
cdr3_aa: ASTTGAGGYT

j_call: TRBJ1-2
v_call: TRBV4-3
cdr3_aa: ASSQGGVNGYT

j_call: TRBJ2-5
v_call: TRBV7-2
cdr3_aa: ASSLGASGTETQY